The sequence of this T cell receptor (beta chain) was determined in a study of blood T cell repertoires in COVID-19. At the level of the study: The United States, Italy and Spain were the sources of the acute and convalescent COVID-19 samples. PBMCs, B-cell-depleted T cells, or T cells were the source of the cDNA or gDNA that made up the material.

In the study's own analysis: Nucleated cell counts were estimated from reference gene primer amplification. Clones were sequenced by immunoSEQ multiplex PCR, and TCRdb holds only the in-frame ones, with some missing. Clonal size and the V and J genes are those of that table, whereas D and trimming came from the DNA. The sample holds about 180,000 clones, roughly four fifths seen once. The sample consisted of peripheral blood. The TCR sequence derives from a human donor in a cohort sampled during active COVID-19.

CDR3 sequence: CASSEAWAASGNTIYF. The CDR3 DNA reads TGTGCCAGCAGTGAAGCATGGGCAGCTTCTGGAAACACCATATATTTT. The V gene is TRBV6-1, the J gene TRBJ1-3; D not certain. The germline V gene encodes CDR1 MNHNS and CDR2 SASEGT. V was clipped by 0 bases and J by 1 base, with 10 bases between them. This CDR3 region has 16 residues.